The 10 T cell receptor beta chains below all came from one sample that was sequenced in a study of human T cells and chemical hapten exposure. TCRdb re-called the RACE reads with MiXCR, one entry per CDR3 protein. Of around 380,000 distinct CDR3 sequences listed, about 4.8% were seen once; the top ten hold roughly 2.4%. The sample's time point: patch test 1, 2 weeks after DPC sensitization. Stated treatment: therapeutic diphenylcyclopropenone sensitization with weekly scalp DPC. Specimen: whole blood, collected in connection with sensitization to the hapten diphenylcyclopropenone (DPC). These receptors were taken from a woman aged 50 to 60 with alopecia areata. Some clones in this sample may be carry-over from other donors' samples.

This clonotype was detected many times. CDR3 in DNA: TGTGCCACCGCGACTAGCTATGGGCTTAATACGCAGTATTTT. Its translation is CATATSYGLNTQYF. The chain links TRBV6-5 to TRBJ2-3; 7 nucleotides match TRBD2. Trimming at V came to 10 bases and at J to 7 bases, leaving 14 bases not matched to a gene. CDR3 size: 14 residues. CDR1 is MNHEY and CDR2 is SVGAGI in the germline V gene.

The CDR3 reads CASRSPRGRTSGDYEQYF. The CDR3 DNA sequence: TGTGCCAGCAGGTCCCCCCGAGGGCGGACTAGCGGGGATTACGAGCAGTACTTC. This chain links TRBV11-2 with TRBJ2-7; 12 bases are a match to TRBD2. The germline CDR1 and CDR2 sequences are SGHAT and FQNNGV. This CDR3 is 18 amino acids long. J gave up 4 bases and V 6 bases, and 16 bases lay outside the gene matches.

There are many counts of this clonotype. The V call is TRBV27, the J call TRBJ2-6; D is ambiguous. The CDR3 is made up of 15 amino acids. Per the germline V gene, CDR1 is MNHEY and CDR2 is SMNVEV (reference sequence). V was shortened by 5 bases and J by 0 bases, with 8 bases between the two germline ends. The CDR3 loop is CASSTRSSGANVLTF. In nucleotides, the CDR3 is TGTGCCAGCAGTACACGATCCTCTGGGGCCAACGTCCTGACTTTC.

This clonotype was recorded a few times. This chain links TRBV2 with TRBJ2-3, with 9 bases that match TRBD2. The V and J ends lost 7 bases and 1 base, in that order; junction bases with no gene match: 6. The CDR3 extends over 15 amino acids. Germline CDR1 is SNHLY and CDR2 is FYNNEI. CDR3 loop: CASIGLAGRTDTQYF. The CDR3 nucleotides read TGTGCCAGCATAGGTCTAGCGGGGCGCACAGATACGCAGTATTTT.

This clonotype was counted many times. The rearrangement links TRBV11-3 to TRBJ2-4; 7 bases match TRBD2. The CDR3 runs 15 residues. Germline V gene sequence: CDR1 SGHNT, CDR2 YENEEA. V shed 5 bases, J shed 5 bases, and the junction held 9 bases outside the gene matches. The CDR3, as DNA: TGTGCCAGCAGCCGCTCCCAGCGGGACGAAAACATTCAGTACTTC. This codes for CASSRSQRDENIQYF.

This clonotype was detected many times. This chain links TRBV18 with TRBJ2-1; D possibly corresponds to TRBD2 (5 bases). The CDR3 length is 13 residues. From germline, CDR1 is KGHSH and CDR2 LQKENI. The V gene lost 2 bases and the J gene lost 9 bases, with 11 bases spanning the gap. This CDR3 reads CASSPVQAGEQFF. CDR3 coding DNA: TGTGCCAGCTCACCAGTGCAGGCGGGTGAGCAGTTCTTC.

In this sample, this clonotype turned up a few times. This sequence joins TRBV6-2 or TRBV6-3 and TRBJ2-1; TRBD2 matches 11 bases. CDR3 length: 18 residues. J lost 7 bases, V lost 6 bases, and 17 bases had no gene match. The germline CDR1 and CDR2 sequences are MNHEY and SVGEGT. The CDR3 sequence: CASSPGTSGPTTRNEQFF. The DNA for the CDR3 is TGTGCCAGCAGCCCAGGGACTAGCGGTCCCACCACCAGGAATGAGCAGTTCTTC.

This clonotype was detected only a few times. The chain carries TRBV7-2 and TRBJ2-1; 9 positions agree with TRBD2. Germline lookup yields CDR1 SGHTA and CDR2 FQGNSA. The V gene end was trimmed by 4 bases and the J gene end by 5 bases; junction bases not matched to a gene: 12. The CDR3 sequence is 17 residues long. The CDR3 region is CASSSEVLAGYHNEQFF. DNA of the CDR3: TGTGCCAGCAGCTCGGAAGTGCTAGCGGGGTACCACAATGAGCAGTTCTTC.

This clonotype was detected many times. This sequence joins TRBV6-6 and TRBJ1-3; perhaps TRBD1 as D (5 bases). Per germline, CDR1 MNHNY and CDR2 SVGAGI (reference sequence). The V gene lost 6 bases and the J gene lost 0 bases, with 12 bases spanning the gap. The CDR3 extends over 15 amino acids. CDR3: CASRPPDTSGNTIYF. The CDR3 nucleotides are TGTGCCAGCAGGCCTCCGGACACCTCTGGAAACACCATATATTTT.

This clonotype was observed a handful of times. V usage is TRBV2 and J usage is TRBJ2-4, with unresolved D. Trimming removed 7 bases at V and 5 bases at J, with 12 bases between. This CDR3 has 13 residues. Per the germline V gene, CDR1 is SNHLY and CDR2 is FYNNEI. The CDR3 nucleotides read TGTGCCAGCACCCTGGGGTCGGAAAACATTCAGTACTTC. It translates to CASTLGSENIQYF.